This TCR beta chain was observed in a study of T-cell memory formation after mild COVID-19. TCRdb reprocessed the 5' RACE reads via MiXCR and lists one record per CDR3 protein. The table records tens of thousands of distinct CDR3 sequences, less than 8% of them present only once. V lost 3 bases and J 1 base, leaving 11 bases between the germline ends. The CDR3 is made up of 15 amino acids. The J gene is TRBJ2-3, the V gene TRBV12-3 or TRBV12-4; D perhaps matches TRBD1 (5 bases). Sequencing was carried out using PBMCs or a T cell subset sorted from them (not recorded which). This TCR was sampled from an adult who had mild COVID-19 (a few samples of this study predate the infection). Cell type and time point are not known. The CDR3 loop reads CASSFSGPRTDTQYF. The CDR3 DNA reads TGTGCCAGCAGTTTTTCAGGGCCTCGCACAGATACGCAGTATTTT.